This TCR beta chain was obtained from a study of control samples from healthy donors and cancer patients. TCRdb's copy holds only in-frame clones and misses some; the assay was immunoSEQ multiplex PCR. The table records 98,000 or so clones, 70% to 80% of them present only once. The CDR3 is 14 residues long. Germline V CDR1 and CDR2: SGHTA, FQGNSA. Germline trimming cut 5 bases from V and 5 bases from J; bases unmatched to any gene: 7. This clone turned up a few times. The sample comprised blood. This receptor was obtained from a young woman in good health. The chain joins TRBV7-2 to TRBJ2-7; 9 nucleotides line up with TRBD2. The CDR3 DNA is TGTGCCAGCAGCCGCGGGGGGGCTCTGAACGAGCAGTACTTC. Protein: CASSRGGALNEQYF.